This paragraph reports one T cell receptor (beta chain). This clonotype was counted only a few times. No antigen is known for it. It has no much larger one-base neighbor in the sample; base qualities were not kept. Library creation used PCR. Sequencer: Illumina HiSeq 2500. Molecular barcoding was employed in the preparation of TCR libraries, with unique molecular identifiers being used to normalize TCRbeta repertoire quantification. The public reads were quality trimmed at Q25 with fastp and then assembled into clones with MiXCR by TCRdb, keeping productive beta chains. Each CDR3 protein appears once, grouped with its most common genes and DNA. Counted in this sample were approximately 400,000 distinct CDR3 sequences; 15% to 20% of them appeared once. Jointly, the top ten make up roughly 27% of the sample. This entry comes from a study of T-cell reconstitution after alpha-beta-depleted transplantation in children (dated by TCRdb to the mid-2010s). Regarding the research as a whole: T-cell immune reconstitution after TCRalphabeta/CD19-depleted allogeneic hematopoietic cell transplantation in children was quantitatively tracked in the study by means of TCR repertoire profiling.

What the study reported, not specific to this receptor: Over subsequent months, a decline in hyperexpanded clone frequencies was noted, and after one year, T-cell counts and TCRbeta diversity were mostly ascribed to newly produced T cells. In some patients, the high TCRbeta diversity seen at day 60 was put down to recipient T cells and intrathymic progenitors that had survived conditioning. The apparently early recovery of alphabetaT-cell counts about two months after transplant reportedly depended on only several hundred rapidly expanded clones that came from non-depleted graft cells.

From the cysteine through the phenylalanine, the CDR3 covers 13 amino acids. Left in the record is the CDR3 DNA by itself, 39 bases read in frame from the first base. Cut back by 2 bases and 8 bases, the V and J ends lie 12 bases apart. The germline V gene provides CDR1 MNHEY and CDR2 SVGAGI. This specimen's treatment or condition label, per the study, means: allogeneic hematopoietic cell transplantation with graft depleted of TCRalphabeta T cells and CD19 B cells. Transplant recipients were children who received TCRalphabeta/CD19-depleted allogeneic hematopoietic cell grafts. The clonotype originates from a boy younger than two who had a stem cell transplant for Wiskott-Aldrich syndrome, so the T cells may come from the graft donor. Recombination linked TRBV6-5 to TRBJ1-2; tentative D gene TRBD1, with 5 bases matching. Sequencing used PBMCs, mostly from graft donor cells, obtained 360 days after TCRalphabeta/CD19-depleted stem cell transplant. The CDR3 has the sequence CASSYGQGRGYTF. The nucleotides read TGTGCCAGCAGTTACGGGCAGGGTCGCGGCTACACCTTC.